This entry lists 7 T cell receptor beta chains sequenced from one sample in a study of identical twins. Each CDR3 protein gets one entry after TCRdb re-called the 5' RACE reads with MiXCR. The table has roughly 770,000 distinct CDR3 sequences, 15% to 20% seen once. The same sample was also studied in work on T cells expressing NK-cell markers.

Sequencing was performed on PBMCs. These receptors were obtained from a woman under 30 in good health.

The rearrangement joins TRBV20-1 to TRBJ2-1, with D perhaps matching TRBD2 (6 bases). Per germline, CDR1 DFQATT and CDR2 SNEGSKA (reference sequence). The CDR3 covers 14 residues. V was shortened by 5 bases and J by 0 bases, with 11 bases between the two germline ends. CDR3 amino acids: CSAPGEFSYNEQFF. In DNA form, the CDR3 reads TGCAGTGCTCCGGGGGAGTTCTCCTACAATGAGCAGTTCTTC.

The CDR3 protein is CASSYRQGADSNTEAFF. The CDR3 nucleotides are TGTGCCAGCAGTTACAGGCAGGGGGCGGACTCGAACACTGAAGCTTTCTTT. The V and J genes are TRBV6-5 and TRBJ1-1; 8 nucleotides align to TRBD1. CDR1 and CDR2 from the germline V gene are MNHEY and SVGAGI. With V trimmed by 2 bases and J by 1 base, 9 bases remained unmatched. The CDR3 loop spans 17 amino acids.

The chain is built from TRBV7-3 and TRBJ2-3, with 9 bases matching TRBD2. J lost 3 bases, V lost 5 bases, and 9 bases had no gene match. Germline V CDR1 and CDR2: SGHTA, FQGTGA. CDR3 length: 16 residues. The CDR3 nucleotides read TGTGCCAGCAGCCCCCCAGGCAGCGGGGGGACAGATACGCAGTATTTT. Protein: CASSPPGSGGTDTQYF.

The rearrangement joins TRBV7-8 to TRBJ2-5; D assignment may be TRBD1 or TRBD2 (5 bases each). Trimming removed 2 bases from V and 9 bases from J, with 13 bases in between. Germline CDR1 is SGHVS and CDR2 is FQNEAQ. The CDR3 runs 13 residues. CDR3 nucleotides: TGTGCCAGCAGCTTATCAGGGACGGAGGCCCAGTACTTC. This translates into CASSLSGTEAQYF.

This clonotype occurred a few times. In DNA form, the CDR3 reads TGTGCCAGCGGGGACGCGAGCACAGATACGCAGTATTTT. This codes for CASGDASTDTQYF. The chain uses TRBV9 and TRBJ2-3, with D perhaps being TRBD1 or TRBD2 (5 bases each). The V end was cut by 7 bases, the J end by 0 bases, with 9 bases between. The germline V gene encodes CDR1 SGDLS and CDR2 YYNGEE. The CDR3 consists of 13 residues.

CDR3 bases: TGTGCCAGCTCGACCGGGACTCGGCACTACGAGCAGTACTTC. Its translation: CASSTGTRHYEQYF. The chain joins TRBV18 to TRBJ2-7, with D perhaps matching TRBD2 (6 bases). Germline V lookup: CDR1 KGHSH, CDR2 LQKENI. The CDR3 sequence is 14 residues long. Between the trimmed V and J ends, which lost 6 bases and 3 bases, there was a span of 15 bases.

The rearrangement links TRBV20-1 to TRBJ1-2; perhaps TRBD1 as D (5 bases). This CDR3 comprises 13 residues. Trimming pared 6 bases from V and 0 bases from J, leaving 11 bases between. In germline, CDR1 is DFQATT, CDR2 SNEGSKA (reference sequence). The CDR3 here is CSALRTPNYGYTF. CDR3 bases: TGCAGTGCCCTTAGGACACCTAACTATGGCTACACCTTC.